Listed here are 15 T cell receptor beta chains from one sample, sequenced in a study of glioma-infiltrating T cells. The iRepertoire nested amplicon-rescue multiplex PCR amplified TCR alpha and beta CDR3s from RNA. In TCRdb, the multiplex PCR reads were re-called with MiXCR into one record per CDR3 protein. The sample lists about 99,000 distinct CDR3 sequences; less than 30% were seen once. Sequencing input: glioma tissue, nonneoplastic brain tissue, or PBMCs (not recorded which). These receptors were collected from a human donor with low-grade glioma or glioblastoma, undergoing nonglioma brain surgery, or in good health (not recorded which).

The chain links TRBV12-3 or TRBV12-4 to TRBJ1-5; D is perhaps TRBD1 (5 bases). V was clipped by 1 base and J by 9 bases, with 16 bases between them. The length of the CDR3 is 15 residues. CDR3 in DNA: TGTGCCAGCAGTTTAGGACGATTTGGGGCTGGGCCCCAGCATTTT. The encoded protein is CASSLGRFGAGPQHF.

The V and J genes are TRBV7-3 and TRBJ2-7, with D unclear. Trimming removed 8 bases from V and 4 bases from J, with 6 bases in between. Germline lookup yields CDR1 SGHTA and CDR2 FQGTGA. This CDR3 spans 10 amino acids. The CDR3 nucleotides read TGTGCCAGCGGCACTTACGAGCAGTACTTC. Its translation is CASGTYEQYF.

This clonotype occurred a few times. CDR3 region: CATRIGGGSYNEQFF. CDR3 sequence (DNA): TGTGCCACACGGATAGGTGGGGGTTCCTACAATGAGCAGTTCTTC. The chain links TRBV6-1 to TRBJ2-1, with D possibly being TRBD1 or TRBD2 (5 bases each). The germline CDR1 and CDR2 sequences are MNHNS and SASEGT. Trimming left V 10 bases short and J 1 base short, with 17 bases between. The CDR3 consists of 15 residues.

Details on this clonotype: A read error may produce the germline difference seen at one junction end. The rearrangement uses TRBV6-2 or TRBV6-3 and TRBJ2-7; D unresolved. The CDR3 totals 13 residues. CDR1 is MNHEY, CDR2 SVGEGT, per germline. Written as DNA, the CDR3 is TGTGTCAGCAGTGTCGACGGACCCTACGAGCAGTACTTC. This gives the protein CVSSVDGPYEQYF.

This clonotype was recorded at least ten times. V and J are TRBV20-1 and TRBJ2-5; 10 positions match TRBD2. CDR3 length: 14 amino acids. The germline gives CDR1 DFQATT, CDR2 SNEGSKA (reference sequence). After removal of 3 bases from V and 5 bases from J, the junction contained 6 bases not matched to a gene. CDR3: CSARGAGGLETQYF. In nucleotides, the CDR3 is TGCAGTGCTAGGGGAGCGGGGGGGCTGGAGACCCAGTACTTC.

This clonotype was recorded many times. The genes are TRBV7-6 and TRBJ2-5, with D uncertain. The CDR3 has 11 residues. Germline CDR1 and CDR2: SGHVS and FNYEAQ. V lost 3 bases to trimming and J lost 1 base, with 0 bases between them. CDR3 amino acids: CASSFQETQYF. CDR3 DNA sequence: TGTGCCAGCAGCTTCCAAGAGACCCAGTACTTC. The whole variable domain, filled in from reference TRBV7-6 and TRBJ2-5, reads GAGVSQSPRYKVTKRGQDVALRCDPISGHVSLYWYRQALGQGPEFLTYFNYEAQQDKSGLPNDRFSAERPEGSISTLTIQRTEQRDSAMYRCASSFQETQYFGPGTRLLVL.

Concerning this clonotype: A much bigger clone sits one base away, suggesting this may be a read error. V usage is TRBV28 and J usage is TRBJ1-2; no firm D call. V shed 1 base and J shed 2 bases, with 5 bases lying between them. Germline CDR1 MDHEN, CDR2 SYDVKM. The CDR3 has 13 amino acids. The CDR3 sequence: CASSLLVNYGYTF. The CDR3 DNA is TGTGCCAGCAGTTTATTAGTGAACTATGGCTACACCTTC.

On this clonotype: A much larger clone differs by one base, so this may be a read error. The J gene is TRBJ2-3, the V gene TRBV2; D unresolved. This CDR3 contains 15 residues. CDR1 is SNHLY, CDR2 FYNNEI, per germline. The CDR3 coding sequence is TGTGCCAGCAGCCCATCCAGTGGGTCGCCAGATATGCAGTATTTT. Translation: CASSPSSGSPDMQYF. The variable domain in full, with the rest retrieved from reference TRBV2 and TRBJ2-3, is EPEVTQTPSHQVTQMGQEVILRCVPISNHLYFYWYRQILGQKVEFLVSFYNNEISEKSEIFDDQFSVERPDGSNFTLKIRSTKLEDSAMYFCASSPSSGSPDMQYFGPGTRLTVL.

This clonotype was detected many times. The chain recombines TRBV27 with TRBJ2-1, with TRBD2 as a possible D gene (5 bases). The CDR3 is 18 residues long. The V and J ends lost 4 bases and 4 bases respectively, with 23 bases between them. Germline V CDR1 and CDR2: MNHEY, SMNVEV (reference sequence). The CDR3 DNA reads TGTGCCAGCAGTTCACCTTCACTATCAAGAACGGGGTACAATGAGCAGTTCTTC. As protein: CASSSPSLSRTGYNEQFF.

This clonotype was observed many times. The chain uses TRBV6-1 and TRBJ2-1; TRBD2 matches 7 bases. The CDR3 sequence is 14 residues long. Trimming took 6 bases from V and 9 from J; bases not matched to a gene: 11. Germline loops: CDR1 MNHNS, CDR2 SASEGT. CDR3 sequence (DNA): TGTGCCAGCAGCACCTACCGGGACTACGGTGAGCAGTTCTTC. Protein sequence: CASSTYRDYGEQFF.

Regarding this clonotype: Being one base from a much bigger clone, this may be a read error. The gene calls are TRBV6-2 or TRBV6-3 and TRBJ2-5; no clear D gene. CDR3 length equals 12 residues. The V and J ends lost 10 bases and 1 base respectively, with 10 bases between them. CDR1 and CDR2 from the germline V gene are MNHEY and SVGEGT. The CDR3 is CATGKSQETQYF. The CDR3 nucleotides read TGTGCCACTGGGAAGAGCCAAGAGACCCAGTACTTC.

The chain employs TRBV29-1 and TRBJ2-4; D gene ambiguous. The CDR3 has 13 amino acids. Germline V CDR1 and CDR2: SQVTM, ANQGSEA. Trimming took off 1 base at V and 1 base at J, with 5 bases between the two ends. The CDR3 protein is CSVEVQAKNIQYF. CDR3 nucleotide sequence: TGCAGCGTTGAAGTACAGGCCAAAAACATTCAGTACTTC.

The table lists this clonotype with a few counts. The rearrangement joins TRBV19 to TRBJ2-2, with no clear D. Trimming pared 5 bases from V and 8 bases from J, leaving 9 bases between. The CDR3 length is 12 residues. Germline V gives CDR1 LNHDA, CDR2 SQIVND (reference sequence). This chain's CDR3 is CASSFQAGELFF. The CDR3 DNA reads TGTGCCAGTAGTTTTCAGGCGGGGGAGCTGTTTTTT.

The rearrangement joins TRBV29-1 to TRBJ2-7, with 12 positions matching TRBD1. From germline, CDR1 is SQVTM and CDR2 ANQGSEA. V shed 5 bases, J shed 5 bases, and the junction held 4 bases outside the gene matches. CDR3 length: 13 amino acids. The CDR3 DNA follows: TGCAGCGTTCGGGACAGGGGGCTCGACGAGCAGTACTTC. It yields the protein CSVRDRGLDEQYF.

A remark on this clonotype: A read error may explain this, as a much larger clone is one base away. The chain recombines TRBV28 with TRBJ2-3; a possible D gene is TRBD1 (6 bases). Germline V CDR1 and CDR2: MDHEN, SYDVKM. The V and J ends lost 7 bases and 5 bases respectively, with 16 bases between them. CDR3 length equals 14 residues. The DNA of the CDR3 is TGTGCCAGCAAAAGAGGGGGTGAGGGAGATACGCAGTATTTT. It codes for CASKRGGEGDTQYF.